The rows below give T cell receptor beta chains drawn from one sample of a study of shared clonotypes between healthy human individuals. TCRdb's copy holds only in-frame clones and misses some; the assay was immunoSEQ multiplex PCR. The table includes around 450,000 clones, roughly 80% detected once. The sample taken for sequencing was PBMCs. These receptors all come from a woman aged 40 to 50 in good health. Some clones in this sample may be carry-over from other donors' samples. Each CDR3 is given with its conserved first and last residue. D genes are given only for firm matches. The size of a clone is reported for some rows only, either as once, few or many, or as a class for expanded clones.

cdr3_aa,cdr3_nt,v_call,d_call,j_call,clone_size
CASSSSGRLAYNEQFF,TGTGCCAGCAGTTCTAGCGGGAGGCTAGCCTACAATGAGCAGTTCTTC,TRBV7-2,TRBD2,TRBJ2-1,NA
CAAAAGQETQYF,TGTGCCGCTGCGGCGGGACAAGAGACCCAGTACTTC,TRBV18,NA,TRBJ2-5,NA
CASSGDSGAKYF,TGTGCCAGCAGCGGAGACTCGGGGGCAAAGTACTTC,TRBV7-2,NA,TRBJ2-5,few
CASSTRTGDKLFF,TGTGCCAGCAGCACACGGACAGGGGATAAACTGTTTTTT,TRBV7-2,TRBD1,TRBJ1-4,NA
CASSVRLAYSTDTQYF,TGTGCCAGCAGCGTCCGACTAGCCTATAGCACAGATACGCAGTATTTT,TRBV7-8,TRBD2,TRBJ2-3,NA
CASSSQGQGVGGELFF,TGTGCCAGCAGCTCACAGGGACAGGGGGTTGGCGGGGAGCTGTTTTTT,TRBV7-2,TRBD1,TRBJ2-2,once
CASSMGGSGYNEQFF,TGTGCCAGCAGCATGGGGGGTAGCGGGTACAATGAGCAGTTCTTC,TRBV2,TRBD2,TRBJ2-1,NA
CASSPTDRVQGYTF,TGCGCCAGCAGCCCGACCGACAGGGTGCAAGGCTACACCTTC,TRBV5-1,TRBD1,TRBJ1-2,NA
CASSLNVGEQYF,TGTGCCAGCAGCTTAAACGTGGGTGAGCAGTACTTC,TRBV7-2,NA,TRBJ2-7,NA
CASSRRQGGTSTDTQYF,TGTGCCAGTAGTAGGCGACAGGGAGGGACTAGCACAGATACGCAGTATTTT,TRBV19,NA,TRBJ2-3,NA
CASSVGENQPQHF,TGTGCCAGCAGCGTAGGGGAAAATCAGCCCCAGCATTTT,TRBV9,NA,TRBJ1-5,few
CAISEYPGVAGNTIYF,TGTGCCATCAGTGAGTACCCAGGGGTGGCTGGAAACACCATATATTTT,TRBV10-3,NA,TRBJ1-3,NA
CASSSRRLARHYEQYF,TGCGCCAGCAGCTCCCGCCGACTAGCGAGGCACTACGAGCAGTACTTC,TRBV5-1,TRBD2,TRBJ2-7,NA
CASSPSGANVLTF,TGTGCCAGCAGTCCGTCTGGGGCCAACGTCCTGACTTTC,TRBV28,NA,TRBJ2-6,many
CASSIGNSGANVLTF,TGTGCCAGTAGTATCGGAAACTCTGGGGCCAACGTCCTGACTTTC,TRBV19,NA,TRBJ2-6,NA
CASSAWTATDTQYF,TGTGCCAGCAGTGCTTGGACAGCCACAGATACGCAGTATTTT,TRBV2,NA,TRBJ2-3,NA
CASSLSAATYEQYF,TGCGCCAGCAGCTTGTCAGCAGCTACCTACGAGCAGTACTTC,TRBV5-1,NA,TRBJ2-7,NA
CASSLGGLPDQPQHF,TGTGCCAGCTCGCTGGGTGGGTTGCCCGATCAGCCCCAGCATTTT,TRBV7-9,NA,TRBJ1-5,NA
CASSPPSTGVNTEAFF,TGTGCCAGCTCACCACCATCCACAGGAGTGAACACTGAAGCTTTCTTT,TRBV18,NA,TRBJ1-1,NA
CASGLVRGAESYGYTF,TGTGCTAGTGGTTTGGTCAGAGGGGCCGAGAGCTATGGCTACACCTTC,TRBV12-5,NA,TRBJ1-2,NA
CASSLNSFSGNTIYF,TGCGCCAGCAGCTTGAACTCATTCTCTGGAAACACCATATATTTT,TRBV5-1,NA,TRBJ1-3,NA
CASSLAGGYNEQFF,TGCGCCAGCAGTCTAGCGGGAGGGTACAATGAGCAGTTCTTC,TRBV10-1,TRBD2,TRBJ2-1,few
CAISESQDRGSYEQYF,TGTGCCATCAGTGAGTCACAGGACAGGGGCTCCTACGAGCAGTACTTC,TRBV10-3,TRBD1,TRBJ2-7,NA
CASRSLAGGSYEQYF,TGTGCCAGCAGGTCACTAGCGGGAGGTTCCTACGAGCAGTACTTC,TRBV6-6,TRBD2,TRBJ2-7,NA
CASSPFGFNEKLFF,TGTGCCAGCAGCCCTTTCGGGTTTAATGAAAAACTGTTTTTT,TRBV9,NA,TRBJ1-4,NA
CASSYSGGTGVEQFF,TGTGCCAGCAGTTACTCGGGCGGGACAGGGGTCGAGCAGTTCTTC,TRBV6-5,TRBD1,TRBJ2-1,NA
CASRGGVIEETQYF,TGTGCCAGCAGAGGAGGGGTCATAGAAGAGACCCAGTACTTC,TRBV28,NA,TRBJ2-5,NA
CASSFLGLENTEAFF,TGTGCCAGCAGCTTTTTAGGGTTGGAAAATACTGAAGCTTTCTTT,TRBV5-6,NA,TRBJ1-1,NA
CASSPTSGSYQYF,TGTGCCAGCAGCCCGACTAGCGGAAGCTACCAGTACTTC,TRBV7-2,TRBD2,TRBJ2-5,few
CASTRGLAGRIRGSNEQFF,TGTGCCAGCACCCGAGGACTAGCGGGAAGGATAAGGGGCAGTAATGAGCAGTTCTTC,TRBV2,TRBD2,TRBJ2-1,NA
CASSSPFRVSGNTIYF,TGTGCCAGCAGTTCCCCATTTCGGGTCTCTGGAAACACCATATATTTT,TRBV28,NA,TRBJ1-3,NA
CASRHLTGGWQSTGELFF,TGTGCCAGCAGACATTTGACAGGAGGCTGGCAAAGCACCGGGGAGCTGTTTTTT,TRBV27,NA,TRBJ2-2,NA
CAISGRWVTPSTDTQYF,TGTGCCATCAGTGGGCGATGGGTTACGCCCAGCACAGATACGCAGTATTTT,TRBV10-3,NA,TRBJ2-3,few
CASSLLRVGNQPQHF,TGTGCCAGCAGTTTATTGAGGGTTGGCAATCAGCCCCAGCATTTT,TRBV28,NA,TRBJ1-5,NA
CASSQGWRTSYNEQFF,TGCGCCAGCAGCCAGGGATGGAGGACGTCCTACAATGAGCAGTTCTTC,TRBV4-3,NA,TRBJ2-1,NA
CATSRGEGRHEKLFF,TGTGCCACCAGCAGAGGGGAGGGGAGGCATGAAAAACTGTTTTTT,TRBV15,NA,TRBJ1-4,NA
CASSDSGVYNEQFF,TGTGCCAGCAGTGATTCTGGGGTATACAATGAGCAGTTCTTC,TRBV2,NA,TRBJ2-1,once
CASSLSGATFYEQYF,TGTGCCAGCAGCTTATCCGGGGCCACCTTCTACGAGCAGTACTTC,TRBV7-2,NA,TRBJ2-7,NA
CSARTGGIYEQYF,TGCAGTGCAAGGACAGGGGGCATCTACGAGCAGTACTTC,TRBV29-1,TRBD1,TRBJ2-7,NA
CASSDLGQGLNYGYTF,TGTGCCAGCAGCGATTTGGGACAGGGATTGAACTATGGCTACACCTTC,TRBV5-6,TRBD1,TRBJ1-2,medium-sized
CASSLLRLVVKNTEAFF,TGTGCCAGCAGCTTGCTTCGGCTGGTAGTAAAGAACACTGAAGCTTTCTTT,TRBV5-8,NA,TRBJ1-1,NA
CASSYLDSPEAFF,TGTGCCAGCAGTTATTTGGACAGTCCTGAAGCTTTCTTT,TRBV6-6,NA,TRBJ1-1,once
CASSGGGTDTQYF,TGTGCCAGCTCAGGGGGAGGAACAGATACGCAGTATTTT,TRBV11-3,NA,TRBJ2-3,NA
CASSGTGPPRTEAFF,TGCGCCAGCTCCGGGACAGGGCCACCTAGGACTGAAGCTTTCTTT,TRBV5-1,TRBD1,TRBJ1-1,once